The rows below give T cell receptor beta chains drawn from one sample of a study of siplizumab effects on memory and regulatory T cells. Data came from immunoSEQ multiplex PCR; TCRdb stores just in-frame clones and leaves some out. The sample includes about 97,000 clones, around 90% seen only once; the top ten take roughly 1%. Sequencing was performed on CD4+ T cells sorted from blood. These receptors were obtained from a human donor in good health. CDR3s include the opening cysteine and the closing phenylalanine or tryptophan. The D gene is left open where the match is weak. Expanded clones are given a class, and other clones once, few, many or no size at all.

CDR3 DNA | CDR3 protein | J gene | clone size | D gene | V gene
TGTGCCAGTAGTACGATCTTAGCAGATACGCAGTATTTT | CASSTILADTQYF | TRBJ2-3 | NA | NA | TRBV19
TGCAGCTCCACTCCGGCTAGCAGTAATTACAATGAGCAGTTCTTC | CSSTPASSNYNEQFF | TRBJ2-1 | NA | NA | TRBV29-1
TGTGCCAGCAGCATGCTAAATCAGCCCCAGCATTTT | CASSMLNQPQHF | TRBJ1-5 | NA | NA | TRBV5-5
TGTGCCAGCAGACTGACAGGGCTGGGCACTGAAGCTTTCTTT | CASRLTGLGTEAFF | TRBJ1-1 | NA | TRBD1 | TRBV6-1
TGTGCCAGCAGCGTTGGGTCCAATCAGCCCCAGCATTTT | CASSVGSNQPQHF | TRBJ1-5 | NA | NA | TRBV9
TGTGCCAGCAGCGAGCGGGGGACAATAGGCGCTGAAGCTTTCTTT | CASSERGTIGAEAFF | TRBJ1-1 | NA | NA | TRBV9
TGTGCCAGCAGCCGGACAGGGTACGAGCAGTACTTC | CASSRTGYEQYF | TRBJ2-7 | NA | TRBD1 | TRBV28
TGTGCCAGCAGCTCGCAGGGGGTCAACGTCCTGACTTTC | CASSSQGVNVLTF | TRBJ2-6 | NA | TRBD1 | TRBV7-3
TGTGCCAGCAGCTCCGGGACAGTCTTAGGCTACACCTTC | CASSSGTVLGYTF | TRBJ1-2 | NA | TRBD1 | TRBV5-6
TGTGCCAGCAAGATGGGAGGGGCCGGGGAGCTGTTTTTT | CASKMGGAGELFF | TRBJ2-2 | once | TRBD2 | TRBV2
TGTGCCAGCAGCGTGGCCGTTGAGGGGGAAGGCGAGCAGTACTTC | CASSVAVEGEGEQYF | TRBJ2-7 | NA | NA | TRBV9
TGTGCCAGTAGTATGGGGAAGGGGGCCTACGAGCAGTACTTC | CASSMGKGAYEQYF | TRBJ2-7 | NA | NA | TRBV19
TGTGCCAGCTCACCACTCCAGGGCGTTGACACTGAAGCTTTCTTT | CASSPLQGVDTEAFF | TRBJ1-1 | once | NA | TRBV18
TGTGCCATCGGGGATAATCTGAGAAACACCATATATTTT | CAIGDNLRNTIYF | TRBJ1-3 | NA | NA | TRBV2
TGTGCCAGTAGCCCCGGTAACGGACTCTACGAGCAGTACTTC | CASSPGNGLYEQYF | TRBJ2-7 | NA | NA | TRBV19
TGTGCCAGCTCCTTAAGCCTCTACCGGGACAGGACTAATGAGCAGTTCTTC | CASSLSLYRDRTNEQFF | TRBJ2-1 | NA | TRBD1 | TRBV27
TGTGCCAGCAGCTTCGGAATCAGCACAGATACGCAGTATTTT | CASSFGISTDTQYF | TRBJ2-3 | NA | NA | TRBV5-8
TGTGCCAGCAGTTTGCAGGATTCACCCCTCCACTTT | CASSLQDSPLHF | TRBJ1-6 | NA | NA | TRBV28
TGTGCCAGCAGCCGGAACAACGAGCAGTACTTC | CASSRNNEQYF | TRBJ2-7 | NA | NA | TRBV4-2
TGTGCCAGCAGCTTTTGGGGTAGGGACCCCGGGACAGGGCGTGCAGATACGCAGTATTTT | CASSFWGRDPGTGRADTQYF | TRBJ2-3 | once | TRBD1 | TRBV7-6
TGTGCCAGCAGGCGCGGGAGGCTTACCGGGGAGCTGTTTTTT | CASRRGRLTGELFF | TRBJ2-2 | NA | TRBD2 | TRBV6-9
TGCGCCAGCAGCCAAATAGGGCAGCCGAAGGTTTTT | CASSQIGQPKVF | TRBJ1-4 | NA | NA | TRBV4-1
TGTGCCTCTAGCGGGGGTACCTACGAGCAGTACTTC | CASSGGTYEQYF | TRBJ2-7 | NA | TRBD2 | TRBV6-5
TGTGCCTGGAGTGTAGGGGGTACCGGGGAGCTGTTTTTT | CAWSVGGTGELFF | TRBJ2-2 | few | NA | TRBV30
TGTGCCAGCAGCCAAGAGACTAGTCTCACCGGGGAGCTGTTTTTT | CASSQETSLTGELFF | TRBJ2-2 | NA | NA | TRBV4-2
TGTGCCAACATTTCAGGAAACACCATATATTTT | CANISGNTIYF | TRBJ1-3 | NA | NA | TRBV9
TGCAGCGTTGAATCGGGACAAGGCTACGAGCAGTACTTC | CSVESGQGYEQYF | TRBJ2-7 | NA | NA | TRBV29-1
TGTGCCTGGGCCGGGAATCCCTACGAGCAGTACTTC | CAWAGNPYEQYF | TRBJ2-7 | NA | NA | TRBV30
TGCGCCAGCAGCGGACGGGGTATGGGGGATTCAGGGGCCCGCGGATCTGAAGCTTTCTTT | CASSGRGMGDSGARGSEAFF | TRBJ1-1 | NA | NA | TRBV5-1
TGCGCCAGCAGCCAAGCCCTGGGTCAGGGCAGGGCCTTTCCCTACTACTACGAGCAGTACTTC | CASSQALGQGRAFPYYYEQYF | TRBJ2-7 | few | NA | TRBV4-1
TGTGCCAGCAGTATGAGCGGGGAGAGCACAGATACGCAGTATTTT | CASSMSGESTDTQYF | TRBJ2-3 | NA | TRBD2 | TRBV7-9
TGTGCCAGCAGCTTACGTATTCGTAGCAATCAGCCCCAGCATTTT | CASSLRIRSNQPQHF | TRBJ1-5 | NA | NA | TRBV13
TGCAGCGTTTCGCCCGTCCAAGAGACCCAGTACTTC | CSVSPVQETQYF | TRBJ2-5 | NA | NA | TRBV29-1
TGTGCCAGCAGCTTAGCCCGCGGACTAGCGGACAATGAGCAGTTCTTC | CASSLARGLADNEQFF | TRBJ2-1 | NA | TRBD2 | TRBV7-3
TGCGCCAGCAGCCAAGTGGATAGGGTCGCTGGAAACACCATATATTTT | CASSQVDRVAGNTIYF | TRBJ1-3 | NA | NA | TRBV4-1
TGTGCCAGTTGTAAGCGGCAGGGGTACAATGAGCAGTTCTTC | CASCKRQGYNEQFF | TRBJ2-1 | NA | NA | TRBV21-1
TGCGCCAGCAGCTTGGTACAGAGCACCGGGGAGCTGTTTTTT | CASSLVQSTGELFF | TRBJ2-2 | NA | NA | TRBV5-1
TGTGCCAGCACCTGGCGGGGGCGAAGCACCGGGGAGCTGTTTTTT | CASTWRGRSTGELFF | TRBJ2-2 | NA | NA | TRBV27
TGTGCCAGCAGGGGGGTGAATCTAGCCAAAAACATTCAGTACTTC | CASRGVNLAKNIQYF | TRBJ2-4 | NA | NA | TRBV28
TGTGCCAGCTCAACAGGATTTTCCGGAAGGAGTACAGATACGCAGTATTTT | CASSTGFSGRSTDTQYF | TRBJ2-3 | NA | NA | TRBV18
TGTGCCAGCGGGTACAGGACCCGCTCCTACAATGAGCAGTTCTTC | CASGYRTRSYNEQFF | TRBJ2-1 | NA | NA | TRBV27
TGTGCCAGCAGCCCTGACAGGGCGAGTGAAAAACTGTTTTTT | CASSPDRASEKLFF | TRBJ1-4 | NA | TRBD1 | TRBV6-1
TGTGCCAGCAGCTCAGGGACGGAGGGTTTCCCTTATCAGCCCCAGCATTTT | CASSSGTEGFPYQPQHF | TRBJ1-5 | NA | NA | TRBV9
TGTGCCAGCAGTTCCGGGGACGGCGGAAACACCATATATTTT | CASSSGDGGNTIYF | TRBJ1-3 | once | NA | TRBV6-6
TGCCGACCGCACTTGGAGACCCAGTACTTC | CRPHLETQYF | TRBJ2-5 | NA | NA | TRBV20-1
TGTGCCAGCAGCTCCCCGGCTAGCGAGATGGGGGATGAGCAGTTCTTC | CASSSPASEMGDEQFF | TRBJ2-1 | NA | NA | TRBV11-3
TGCGCCAGCAGCCTGACTACCCTCGCTCGTTCCACAGATACGCAGTATTTT | CASSLTTLARSTDTQYF | TRBJ2-3 | NA | NA | TRBV5-1
TGTGCCAGCAGGGGATTCAGGGACTTCTATGAAAAACTGTTTTTT | CASRGFRDFYEKLFF | TRBJ1-4 | NA | NA | TRBV2
TGCGCCAGCAGCCAAGATGGGTCCGGGAGTGCCAAAAACATTCAGTACTTC | CASSQDGSGSAKNIQYF | TRBJ2-4 | NA | NA | TRBV4-1
TGTGCCAGCTCACCCGTCGTCACGGGCCGGTGGACCTACGAGCAGTACTTC | CASSPVVTGRWTYEQYF | TRBJ2-7 | NA | NA | TRBV18
TGTGCCAGCAGCTTAGTGGGACAGAGCACAGATACGCAGTATTTT | CASSLVGQSTDTQYF | TRBJ2-3 | once | TRBD1 | TRBV7-2
TGCAGCGTACTCACAGGGTATGGGACTGAAGCTTTCTTT | CSVLTGYGTEAFF | TRBJ1-1 | once | NA | TRBV29-1